Listed below are T cell receptor beta chains from one sample, sequenced in a study of blood T cell repertoires in COVID-19. TCRdb's copy holds only in-frame clones and misses some; the assay was immunoSEQ multiplex PCR. This table has fewer than 200,000 clones, about 87% appearing once. The sequenced sample was peripheral blood. Receptors originate from a man in his sixties with acute or convalescent COVID-19. The CDR3 runs from the conserved cysteine through the conserved F or W. D genes are given only for firm matches. A clone size is listed for some rows: how often the clone was seen (once, few, many), or a class if it is expanded.

V gene: TRBV27; J gene: TRBJ1-1; D gene: TRBD1; clone size: NA; CDR3 DNA: TGTGCCAGCAGTTTATTGAAGGGGGCAGGGACTGAAGCTTTCTTT; CDR3 protein: CASSLLKGAGTEAFF
V gene: TRBV11-3; J gene: TRBJ2-2; D gene: TRBD2; clone size: NA; CDR3 DNA: TGTGCCAGCACGGGAACTTCTAGCGGGGGCGGGGAGCTGTTTTTT; CDR3 protein: CASTGTSSGGGELFF
V gene: TRBV28; J gene: TRBJ1-6; D gene: TRBD1; clone size: NA; CDR3 DNA: TGTGCCAGCACCCAATCGACAGGGGGCGATTCACCCCTCCACTTT; CDR3 protein: CASTQSTGGDSPLHF
V gene: TRBV12-3/TRBV12-4; J gene: TRBJ1-2; D gene: NA; clone size: NA; CDR3 DNA: TGTGCCAGCAGCGGCGACGGGAATGGCTACACCTTC; CDR3 protein: CASSGDGNGYTF
V gene: TRBV4-3; J gene: TRBJ2-7; D gene: TRBD1; clone size: NA; CDR3 DNA: TGCGCCAGCAGCCAAGACCGACAGGGTTTCAACGAGCAGTACTTC; CDR3 protein: CASSQDRQGFNEQYF
V gene: TRBV19; J gene: TRBJ2-1; D gene: TRBD2; clone size: NA; CDR3 DNA: TGTGCCAGTAGTCTTCGGACTAGCCCTCGGGATGAGCAGTTCTTC; CDR3 protein: CASSLRTSPRDEQFF
V gene: TRBV29-1; J gene: TRBJ1-2; D gene: TRBD1; clone size: NA; CDR3 DNA: TGCAGCGTTACAGGGGAGAGGGGCTACACCTTC; CDR3 protein: CSVTGERGYTF
V gene: TRBV10-3; J gene: TRBJ1-2; D gene: TRBD1; clone size: NA; CDR3 DNA: TGTGCCATCAGTGAGTCGGGACAGGGCAATGGCTACACCTTC; CDR3 protein: CAISESGQGNGYTF
V gene: TRBV14; J gene: TRBJ1-2; D gene: TRBD1; clone size: NA; CDR3 DNA: TGTGCCAGCAGCCCCCTACGGACAGGAGCGGCTAACTATGGCTACACCTTC; CDR3 protein: CASSPLRTGAANYGYTF
V gene: TRBV11-2; J gene: TRBJ2-3; D gene: NA; clone size: NA; CDR3 DNA: TGTGCCAGCAGCTTTATGGGCGTTGGCACAGATACGCAGTATTTT; CDR3 protein: CASSFMGVGTDTQYF
V gene: TRBV7-2; J gene: TRBJ1-2; D gene: TRBD1; clone size: NA; CDR3 DNA: TGTGCCAGCAGCGCCAGGACAGGGGATAATGGCTACACCTTC; CDR3 protein: CASSARTGDNGYTF
V gene: TRBV12-3/TRBV12-4; J gene: TRBJ2-3; D gene: NA; clone size: NA; CDR3 DNA: TGTGCCAGCAGTCCCGGACTGGCGGGGCGAGGGTATTTT; CDR3 protein: CASSPGLAGRGYF
V gene: TRBV27; J gene: TRBJ2-3; D gene: TRBD1; clone size: NA; CDR3 DNA: TGTGCCAGCAGTGCCCACAGGGGCGCAGATACGCAGTATTTT; CDR3 protein: CASSAHRGADTQYF
V gene: TRBV7-2; J gene: TRBJ2-1; D gene: TRBD2; clone size: NA; CDR3 DNA: TGTGCCAGCAGCTTAGGTCGACTAGCGGGAGGTAGGAATGAGCAGTTCTTC; CDR3 protein: CASSLGRLAGGRNEQFF
V gene: TRBV6-5; J gene: TRBJ1-2; D gene: TRBD1; clone size: NA; CDR3 DNA: TGTGCCAGCAGCCCCAGGGGGCGAAGTGGCTACACCTTC; CDR3 protein: CASSPRGRSGYTF
V gene: TRBV11-1; J gene: TRBJ1-1; D gene: NA; clone size: few; CDR3 DNA: TGTGCCAGCAGCTTAGTAACGGGAGGAATCGCTGAAGCTTTCTTT; CDR3 protein: CASSLVTGGIAEAFF
V gene: TRBV19; J gene: TRBJ2-1; D gene: TRBD2; clone size: once; CDR3 DNA: TGTGCCAGTAGAGTCCTAGCGGGAGTGGGCGATGAGCAGTTCTTC; CDR3 protein: CASRVLAGVGDEQFF
V gene: TRBV24-1; J gene: TRBJ1-2; D gene: TRBD1; clone size: few; CDR3 DNA: TGTGCCACCAGTGACCCGGGACAGGGGTATCGGGGCTACACCTTC; CDR3 protein: CATSDPGQGYRGYTF
V gene: TRBV19; J gene: TRBJ1-5; D gene: NA; clone size: NA; CDR3 DNA: TGTGCCAGTAGTATAGTGGCGGATAGCAATCAGCCCCAGCATTTT; CDR3 protein: CASSIVADSNQPQHF
V gene: TRBV6-5; J gene: TRBJ1-5; D gene: NA; clone size: once; CDR3 DNA: TGTGCCAGCAGTTATGGTAGGGGGTTTGGCAATCAGCCCCAGCATTTT; CDR3 protein: CASSYGRGFGNQPQHF
V gene: TRBV19; J gene: TRBJ1-2; D gene: TRBD1; clone size: NA; CDR3 DNA: TGTGCCAGTAGTATAGCCCGGACAGGGGGATCTGGCTACACCTTC; CDR3 protein: CASSIARTGGSGYTF
V gene: TRBV7-9; J gene: TRBJ2-1; D gene: NA; clone size: NA; CDR3 DNA: TGTGCCAGCAGCTTTGGTGCGGGTGCGGCCCACAATGAGCAGTTCTTC; CDR3 protein: CASSFGAGAAHNEQFF
V gene: TRBV27; J gene: TRBJ2-1; D gene: NA; clone size: NA; CDR3 DNA: TGTGCCAACCACAGGAACAATGAGCAGTTCTTC; CDR3 protein: CANHRNNEQFF
V gene: TRBV6-1; J gene: TRBJ1-1; D gene: NA; clone size: NA; CDR3 DNA: TGTGCCAGCAGTGAATTAAGGGGAGGACATTTGAACACTGAAGCTTTCTTT; CDR3 protein: CASSELRGGHLNTEAFF